Sequencing of this T cell receptor (beta chain) was carried out in a study of T cell changes during pregnancy in multiple sclerosis. The protocol was immunoSEQ multiplex PCR, while the TCRdb copy is restricted to in-frame clones and leaves out a portion. This repertoire shows tens of thousands of clones, more than 85% found once; its top ten account for approximately 3.4%. The CDR3 sequence is 13 residues long. Germline V lookup: CDR1 SGDLS, CDR2 YYNGEE. V lost 0 bases and J lost 7, with 8 bases in between. The material was CD4+ T cells from peripheral blood mononuclear cells, obtained in the first trimester of pregnancy. The J gene is TRBJ1-5, the V gene TRBV9; no definite D call. The receptor comes from a female donor in good health, enrolled as a control in a pregnancy study. CDR3 bases: TGTGCCAGCAGCGTAGATTCGTCCCAGCCCCAGCATTTT. Protein sequence: CASSVDSSQPQHF. The whole variable domain, remainder taken from reference TRBV9 and TRBJ1-5, is DSGVTQTPKHLITATGQRVTLRCSPRSGDLSVYWYQQSLDQGLQFLIQYYNGEERAKGNILERFSAQQFPDLHSELNLSSLELGDSALYFCASSVDSSQPQHFGDGTRLSIL.